These 30 T cell receptor beta chains originate from one sample sequenced in a study of blood T cell repertoires in COVID-19. Clones were read by immunoSEQ multiplex PCR, and TCRdb kept only the in-frame ones, dropping some. The sample lists about 220,000 clones; about 80% were seen once. Sequenced input: PBMCs or T cells enriched from blood (not recorded which). The source is a woman aged 40 to 50 with acute COVID-19.

The sample holds a few counts of this clone. This chain links TRBV3-1 (or the pseudogene TRBV3-2) with TRBJ2-1; 8 bases line up with TRBD1. V shed 6 bases, J shed 8 bases, and the junction held 6 bases outside the gene matches. The CDR3 sequence is 13 residues long. Germline CDR1 reads LGHDT; CDR2 reads YNNKEL (reference sequence). The CDR3 loop is CASRPGQDYEQFF. As DNA, the CDR3 is TGTGCCAGCAGACCGGGACAGGACTATGAGCAGTTCTTC.

This clone was observed once. J is TRBJ1-2 and V is TRBV28; D possibly corresponds to TRBD1 (6 bases). The germline V and J ends were trimmed by 6 bases and 5 bases, with 13 bases remaining between them. There are 13 residues in the CDR3. The germline V gene encodes CDR1 MDHEN and CDR2 SYDVKM. The CDR3 region has the DNA TGTGCCAGCAGCAACAGGGTGGGGTATGGCTACACCTTC. Protein sequence: CASSNRVGYGYTF.

The chain combines TRBV27 with TRBJ2-3; 8 nucleotides match TRBD2. Trimming removed 2 bases from V and 7 bases from J; junction bases left unmatched: 5. The CDR3 length is 14 residues. CDR1 MNHEY and CDR2 SMNVEV come from the germline V gene (reference sequence). This CDR3 is CASSLAGGKYTQYF. DNA of the CDR3: TGTGCCAGCAGTTTAGCGGGGGGAAAGTATACGCAGTATTTT.

The chain joins TRBV30 to TRBJ1-1; possibly TRBD1 for D (5 bases). V dropped 0 bases and J dropped 7 bases, with 12 bases sitting between them. Looked up from germline, CDR1 is GTSNPN and CDR2 is SVGIG (reference sequence). The CDR3 totals 13 residues. The CDR3 sequence: CAWSVLGRGEAFF. The DNA of the CDR3 is TGTGCCTGGAGTGTACTTGGAAGGGGTGAAGCTTTCTTT.

This chain uses TRBV18 with TRBJ1-1; D gene unclear. CDR1 is KGHSH and CDR2 is LQKENI in the germline V gene. With 3 bases removed from V and 0 bases from J, the gap between germline ends came to 14 bases. The CDR3 is 16 residues long. Written as DNA, the CDR3 is TGTGCCAGCTCACCTGGTCTCTCCACTATGAACACTGAAGCTTTCTTT. Its protein is CASSPGLSTMNTEAFF. The full variable domain, completed using reference TRBV18 and TRBJ1-1, is NAGVMQNPRHLVRRRGQEARLRCSPMKGHSHVYWYRQLPEEGLKFMVYLQKENIIDESGMPKERFSAEFPKEGPSILRIQQVVRGDSAAYFCASSPGLSTMNTEAFFGQGTRLTVV.

The J gene is TRBJ1-1, the V gene TRBV5-6; unclear D gene. This CDR3 comprises 12 residues. In germline, CDR1 is SGHDT, CDR2 YYEEEE. V gave up 7 bases and J gave up 1 base, with 8 bases separating them. For the CDR3, the DNA is TGTGCCAGCCATTACAGGAACACTGAAGCTTTCTTT. This sequence encodes CASHYRNTEAFF.

V is TRBV2 and J is TRBJ1-1; possibly TRBD1 for D (6 bases). Trimming left V 7 bases short and J 4 bases short, with 13 bases between. Germline CDR1 and CDR2: SNHLY and FYNNEI. The CDR3 has 13 residues. CDR3 sequence reads: CASKGGPGTEAFF. DNA of the CDR3: TGTGCCAGCAAAGGGGGTCCGGGCACTGAAGCTTTCTTT.

The V and J genes are TRBV6-1 and TRBJ1-6; 9 bases line up with TRBD1. This CDR3 region has 17 residues. The junction had 11 bases not matched to a gene; V was cut back by 1 base and J by 10 bases. The germline V gene encodes CDR1 MNHNS and CDR2 SASEGT. The chain's CDR3 is CASSEVISGQGWSPLHF. The CDR3 DNA reads TGTGCCAGCAGTGAAGTTATTTCGGGACAGGGATGGTCACCCCTCCACTTT.

This clone has just one count. V usage is TRBV4-1 and J usage is TRBJ1-6; D is uncertain. Trimming cost V 1 base and J 12 bases, with 13 bases left between them. Germline-derived CDR1 and CDR2 are MGHRA and YSYEKL. The CDR3 contains 14 residues. CDR3 protein: CASSQGAVRVPLHF. Here the CDR3 DNA reads TGCGCCAGCAGCCAAGGTGCAGTGCGGGTACCCCTCCACTTT.

This clone occurred a few times. The chain combines TRBV19 with TRBJ2-1, with TRBD2 matching 10 bases. The CDR3 loop spans 17 amino acids. Germline lookup yields CDR1 LNHDA and CDR2 SQIVND (reference sequence). V gave up 3 bases and J gave up 4 bases; unmatched junction bases: 9. DNA of the CDR3: TGTGCCAGTAGTATTGGGGCTAGCGGGGGATTTTACAATGAGCAGTTCTTC. This gives the protein CASSIGASGGFYNEQFF.

The chain uses TRBV5-4 and TRBJ1-1; unclear D gene. The CDR3 consists of 12 residues. Germline CDR1 reads SGHNT; CDR2 reads YYREEE (reference sequence). V lost 1 base, J lost 3 bases, and 4 bases lay in between. The CDR3 spells CASSLSDTEAFF. The CDR3, as DNA: TGTGCCAGCAGCTTGAGCGACACTGAAGCTTTCTTT.

J is TRBJ1-1 and V is TRBV6-2 or TRBV6-3; no clear D. CDR1 is MNHEY and CDR2 is SVGEGT in the germline V gene. The CDR3 contains 17 residues. The germline V and J ends were trimmed by 3 bases and 0 bases, with 17 bases remaining between them. CDR3 sequence (DNA): TGTGCCAGCAGTTATCCTCGGGGAACCGGGGTGAACACTGAAGCTTTCTTT. Residues: CASSYPRGTGVNTEAFF.

This chain uses TRBV7-9 with TRBJ2-1, with 8 bases identical to TRBD2. J was trimmed by 4 bases and V by 1 base; bases with no gene match: 3. This CDR3 is built from 15 residues. CDR1 and CDR2 (germline): SEHNR, FQNEAQ (reference sequence). Here the CDR3 reads CASSLGSGGYNEQFF. DNA of the CDR3: TGTGCCAGCAGCTTAGGCAGCGGGGGATACAATGAGCAGTTCTTC.

In nucleotides, the CDR3 is TGTGCCAGCAGTGACTATCCTCTTGGGACAGGGGGCACTGAAGCTTTCTTT. Translating gives CASSDYPLGTGGTEAFF. This chain links TRBV6-4 with TRBJ1-1; TRBD1 aligns across 11 bases. V shed 1 base and J 4 bases; nucleotides not matched to a gene: 8. CDR3 size: 17 residues. The germline gives CDR1 MRHNA, CDR2 SNTAGT.

The chain couples TRBV19 to TRBJ1-3; D remains unclear. The germline V gene encodes CDR1 LNHDA and CDR2 SQIVND (reference sequence). V was shortened by 9 bases and J by 0 bases, with 12 bases between the two germline ends. The CDR3 is made up of 14 amino acids. The CDR3 spells CASCLAGSGNTIYF. In DNA form, the CDR3 reads TGTGCCAGCTGCTTGGCAGGCTCTGGAAACACCATATATTTT.

The V call is TRBV19, the J call TRBJ1-1; 7 bases agree with TRBD1. Losses at the gene ends were 8 bases for V and 2 bases for J; bases not matched to a gene: 14. The CDR3 covers 16 residues. In germline, CDR1 is LNHDA, CDR2 SQIVND (reference sequence). In DNA, the CDR3 is TGTGCCAGTCACAGGGGAATCGGTAGGCTTAACACTGAAGCTTTCTTT. It encodes CASHRGIGRLNTEAFF.

This rearrangement joins TRBV7-6 to TRBJ2-4; a weak D match, TRBD2 (7 bases). Trimming pared 5 bases from V and 1 base from J, leaving 15 bases between. This CDR3 has 16 amino acids. Germline lookup yields CDR1 SGHVS and CDR2 FNYEAQ. This CDR3 is CASSPQGRVAKNIQYF. The CDR3 DNA reads as TGTGCCAGCAGCCCCCAGGGGAGGGTGGCCAAAAACATTCAGTACTTC.

The chain combines TRBV7-2 with TRBJ1-1, with D perhaps TRBD1 (5 bases). The germline V gene encodes CDR1 SGHTA and CDR2 FQGNSA. This CDR3 comprises 13 residues. Trimming stripped 4 bases from V and 11 bases from J, with 17 bases between. The CDR3 region has the DNA TGTGCCAGCAGCTCCCAGGGAGGCTCACGGGCTTTCTTT. It is translated as CASSSQGGSRAFF.

The genes are TRBV7-9 and TRBJ1-2; 8 nucleotides agree with TRBD1. Germline assignment: CDR1 SEHNR and CDR2 FQNEAQ (reference sequence). Trimming at V came to 0 bases and at J to 8 bases, leaving 8 bases not matched to a gene. The CDR3 runs 15 residues. The CDR3 region has the DNA TGTGCCAGCAGCTTAGCAGTCCCAGGGGGCGGGGGCTACACCTTC. Protein: CASSLAVPGGGGYTF.

The chain couples TRBV18 to TRBJ1-1; TRBD1 aligns across 7 bases. This CDR3 has 15 amino acids. Trimming at V came to 3 bases and at J to 3 bases, leaving 7 bases not matched to a gene. The germline V gene encodes CDR1 KGHSH and CDR2 LQKENI. In nucleotides, the CDR3 is TGTGCCAGCTCACCCTCGACAGGGTTGCACACTGAAGCTTTCTTT. Residues: CASSPSTGLHTEAFF.

CDR3 bases: TGTGCCTGGAGTGCCGTACAGGTGCAAGAGACCCAGTACTTC. It translates to CAWSAVQVQETQYF. The chain recombines TRBV30 with TRBJ2-5, with D perhaps matching TRBD1 (5 bases). V gave up 1 base and J gave up 2 bases, with 11 bases separating them. This CDR3 comprises 14 residues. The germline V gene encodes CDR1 GTSNPN and CDR2 SVGIG (reference sequence).

J is TRBJ1-2 and V is TRBV6-5; D uncertain. Trimming took off 10 bases at V and 8 bases at J, with 11 bases between the two ends. There are 10 residues in the CDR3. Germline values: CDR1 MNHEY, CDR2 SVGAGI. The CDR3 spells CATKERGYTF. CDR3 in DNA: TGTGCCACTAAGGAGCGGGGCTACACCTTC.

This chain links TRBV4-2 with TRBJ2-1; the D gene is possibly TRBD1 (5 bases). V dropped 0 bases and J dropped 6 bases, with 18 bases sitting between them. The germline V gene has CDR1 LGHNA and CDR2 YNFKEQ. CDR3 length: 17 amino acids. The CDR3 here is CASSQERLGAGRNEQFF. The DNA of the CDR3 is TGTGCCAGCAGCCAAGAAAGGCTAGGTGCAGGGCGCAATGAGCAGTTCTTC.

The chain has TRBV28 and TRBJ2-7; 11 bases align to TRBD2. The CDR3 is 16 amino acids. Germline CDR1 is MDHEN and CDR2 is SYDVKM. V trimming: 4 bases; J trimming: 2 bases; junction bases outside the gene matches: 7. Here the CDR3 reads CASSSVAGGSPYEQYF. The DNA for the CDR3 is TGTGCCAGCAGTTCGGTAGCGGGAGGGTCCCCCTACGAGCAGTACTTC.

The V and J genes are TRBV30 and TRBJ2-1, with 8 bases aligning to TRBD2. J was trimmed by 4 bases and V by 5 bases; bases with no gene match: 10. This CDR3 region has 15 residues. CDR1 and CDR2 from the germline V gene are GTSNPN and SVGIG (reference sequence). The CDR3 loop reads CAWGGASGWYNEQFF. The CDR3 region has the DNA TGTGCCTGGGGAGGGGCTAGCGGGTGGTACAATGAGCAGTTCTTC.

This clone was seen only once. The chain's CDR3 is CASSLDSVSHYTF. CDR3 DNA: TGCGCCAGCAGCTTGGACTCCGTTAGTCACTACACCTTC. J is TRBJ1-2 and V is TRBV5-1; no clear D. The CDR3 is made up of 13 amino acids. V lost 0 bases, J lost 10 bases, and 13 bases lay in between. Germline assignment: CDR1 SGHRS and CDR2 YFSETQ.

There are a few counts of this clone. CDR3 nucleotide sequence: TGTGCCAGCAGGGCGTCGGGGGGCCGCAATCAGCCCCAGCATTTT. Protein sequence: CASRASGGRNQPQHF. J is TRBJ1-5 and V is TRBV2; tentatively, D is TRBD1 (6 bases). CDR3 length: 15 residues. The germline V and J ends were trimmed by 6 bases and 2 bases, with 14 bases remaining between them. The germline V gene encodes CDR1 SNHLY and CDR2 FYNNEI.

The chain has TRBV28 and TRBJ2-7; 10 nucleotides align to TRBD2. CDR3 size: 18 residues. The V gene's germline CDR1 is MDHEN and CDR2 SYDVKM. V lost 3 bases to trimming and J lost 0 bases; unmatched junction nucleotides: 11. Here the CDR3 reads CASSLISVGTSDSYEQYF. CDR3 bases: TGTGCCAGCAGTTTGATTAGCGTCGGGACTAGCGACTCCTACGAGCAGTACTTC.

This chain joins TRBV7-2 and TRBJ1-6, with 10 bases lining up with TRBD1. CDR3 length: 15 residues. CDR1 and CDR2 from the germline V gene are SGHTA and FQGNSA. V dropped 2 bases and J dropped 10; count of bases not matched to a gene: 5. DNA for the CDR3: TGTGCCAGCAGCTTACTGGGACAGGGGAGATCACCCCTCCACTTT. Protein sequence: CASSLLGQGRSPLHF.

A few counts support this clone. The chain joins TRBV5-6 to TRBJ2-3; tentatively, D is TRBD1 (6 bases). The CDR3 has 13 residues. V shed 1 base and J shed 6 bases, with 9 bases lying between them. Germline assignment: CDR1 SGHDT and CDR2 YYEEEE. CDR3 residues: CASSLWGQDTQYF. CDR3 nucleotides: TGTGCCAGCAGCTTGTGGGGGCAGGATACGCAGTATTTT.